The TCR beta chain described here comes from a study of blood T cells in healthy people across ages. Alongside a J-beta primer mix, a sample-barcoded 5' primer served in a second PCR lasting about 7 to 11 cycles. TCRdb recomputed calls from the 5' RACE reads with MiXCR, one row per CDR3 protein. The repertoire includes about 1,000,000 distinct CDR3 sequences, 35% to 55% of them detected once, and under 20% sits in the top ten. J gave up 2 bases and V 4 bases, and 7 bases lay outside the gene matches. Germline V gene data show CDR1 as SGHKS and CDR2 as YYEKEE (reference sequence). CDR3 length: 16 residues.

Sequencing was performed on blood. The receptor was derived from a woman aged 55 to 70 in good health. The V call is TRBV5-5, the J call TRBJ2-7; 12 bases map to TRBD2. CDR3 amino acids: CASSPELAGGTYEQYF. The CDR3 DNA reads TGTGCCAGCAGCCCGGAACTAGCGGGAGGTACCTACGAGCAGTACTTC.